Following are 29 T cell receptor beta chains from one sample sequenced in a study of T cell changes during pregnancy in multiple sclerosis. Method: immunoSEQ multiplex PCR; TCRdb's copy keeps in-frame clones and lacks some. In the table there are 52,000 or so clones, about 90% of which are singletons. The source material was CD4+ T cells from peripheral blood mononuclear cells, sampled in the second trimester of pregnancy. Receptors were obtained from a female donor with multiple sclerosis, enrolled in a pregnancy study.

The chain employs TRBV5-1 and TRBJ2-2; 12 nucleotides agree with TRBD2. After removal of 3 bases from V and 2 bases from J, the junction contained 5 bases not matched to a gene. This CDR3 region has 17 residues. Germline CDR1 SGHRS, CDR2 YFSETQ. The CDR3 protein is CASSSLAGGQNTGELFF. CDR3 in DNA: TGCGCCAGCAGCTCCCTAGCGGGGGGGCAAAACACCGGGGAGCTGTTTTTT.

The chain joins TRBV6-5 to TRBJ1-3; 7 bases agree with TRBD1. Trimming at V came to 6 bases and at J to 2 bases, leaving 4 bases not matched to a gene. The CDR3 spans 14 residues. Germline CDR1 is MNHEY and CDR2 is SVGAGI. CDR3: CASRATGPGNTIYF. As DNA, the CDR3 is TGTGCCAGCAGAGCGACAGGGCCTGGAAACACCATATATTTT.

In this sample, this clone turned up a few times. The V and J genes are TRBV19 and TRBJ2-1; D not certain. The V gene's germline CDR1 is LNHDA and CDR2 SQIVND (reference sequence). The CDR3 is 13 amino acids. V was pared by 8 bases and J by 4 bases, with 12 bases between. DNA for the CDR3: TGTGCCAGTGGGTCTAGGCGGTACAATGAGCAGTTCTTC. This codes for CASGSRRYNEQFF. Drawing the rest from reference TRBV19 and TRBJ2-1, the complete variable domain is DGGITQSPKYLFRKEGQNVTLSCEQNLNHDAMYWYRQDPGQGLRLIYYSQIVNDFQKGDIAEGYSVSREKKESFPLTVTSAQKNPTAFYLCASGSRRYNEQFFGPGTRLTVL.

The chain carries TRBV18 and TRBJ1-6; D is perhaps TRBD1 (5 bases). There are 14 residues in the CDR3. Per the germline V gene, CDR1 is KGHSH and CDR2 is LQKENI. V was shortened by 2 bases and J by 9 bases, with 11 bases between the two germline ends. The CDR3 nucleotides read TGTGCCAGCTCACCATCGGGTCAGGGTTCACCCCTCCACTTT. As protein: CASSPSGQGSPLHF. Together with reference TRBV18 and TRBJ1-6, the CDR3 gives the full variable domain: NAGVMQNPRHLVRRRGQEARLRCSPMKGHSHVYWYRQLPEEGLKFMVYLQKENIIDESGMPKERFSAEFPKEGPSILRIQQVVRGDSAAYFCASSPSGQGSPLHFGNGTRLTVT.

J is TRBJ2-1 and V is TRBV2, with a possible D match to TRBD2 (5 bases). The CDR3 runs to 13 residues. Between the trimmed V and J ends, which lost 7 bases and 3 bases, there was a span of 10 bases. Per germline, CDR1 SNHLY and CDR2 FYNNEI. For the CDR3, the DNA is TGTGCCAGCATCGAGGGTCTCTACAATGAGCAGTTCTTC. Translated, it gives CASIEGLYNEQFF.

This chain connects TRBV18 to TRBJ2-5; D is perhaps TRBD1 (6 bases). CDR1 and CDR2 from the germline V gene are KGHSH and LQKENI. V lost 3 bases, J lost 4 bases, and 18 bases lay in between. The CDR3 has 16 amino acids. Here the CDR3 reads CASSPLRQARLETQYF. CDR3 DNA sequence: TGTGCCAGCTCACCGTTACGACAGGCCCGCTTAGAGACCCAGTACTTC.

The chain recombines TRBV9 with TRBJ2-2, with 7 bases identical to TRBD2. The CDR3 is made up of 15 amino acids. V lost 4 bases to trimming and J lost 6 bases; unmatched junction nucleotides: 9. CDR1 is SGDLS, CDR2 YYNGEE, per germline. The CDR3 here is CASSSYGAGPGELFF. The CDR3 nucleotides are TGTGCCAGCAGCTCCTATGGAGCGGGACCCGGGGAGCTGTTTTTT.

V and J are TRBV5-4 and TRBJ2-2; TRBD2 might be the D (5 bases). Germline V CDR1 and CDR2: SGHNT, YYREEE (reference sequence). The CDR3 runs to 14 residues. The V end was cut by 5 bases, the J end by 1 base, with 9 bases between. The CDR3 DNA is TGTGCCAGCAGACTAGACGGGAACACCGGGGAGCTGTTTTTT. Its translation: CASRLDGNTGELFF.

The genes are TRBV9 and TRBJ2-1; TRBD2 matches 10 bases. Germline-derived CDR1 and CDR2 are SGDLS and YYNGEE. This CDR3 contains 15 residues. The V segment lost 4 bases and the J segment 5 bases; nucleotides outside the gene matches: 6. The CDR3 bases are TGTGCCAGCAGCCCCCGGACTAGCGGAGACAATGAGCAGTTCTTC. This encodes CASSPRTSGDNEQFF.

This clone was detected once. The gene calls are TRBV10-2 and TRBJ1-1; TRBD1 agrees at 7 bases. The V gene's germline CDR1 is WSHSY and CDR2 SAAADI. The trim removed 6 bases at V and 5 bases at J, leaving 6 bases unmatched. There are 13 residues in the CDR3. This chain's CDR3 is CASRETGYTEAFF. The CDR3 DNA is TGCGCCAGCAGGGAGACAGGGTATACTGAAGCTTTCTTT.

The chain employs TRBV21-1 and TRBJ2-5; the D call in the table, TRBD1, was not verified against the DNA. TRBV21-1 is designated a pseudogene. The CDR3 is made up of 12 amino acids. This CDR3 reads CASGQEIETQYF. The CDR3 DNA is TGTGCCAGCGGACAGGAAATAGAGACCCAGTACTTC.

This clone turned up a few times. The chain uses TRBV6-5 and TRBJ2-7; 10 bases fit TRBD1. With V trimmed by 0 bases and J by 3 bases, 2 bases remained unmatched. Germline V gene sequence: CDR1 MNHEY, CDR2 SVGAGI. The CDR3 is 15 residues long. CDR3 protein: CASSYSGTGDYEQYF. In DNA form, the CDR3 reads TGTGCCAGCAGTTACTCCGGGACAGGGGACTACGAGCAGTACTTC.

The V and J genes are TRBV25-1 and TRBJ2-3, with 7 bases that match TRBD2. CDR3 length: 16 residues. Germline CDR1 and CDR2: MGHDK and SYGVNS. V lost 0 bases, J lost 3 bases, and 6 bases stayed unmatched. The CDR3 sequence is CASSEYRAGWTDTQYF. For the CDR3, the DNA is TGTGCCAGCAGTGAATATAGAGCGGGGTGGACAGATACGCAGTATTTT.

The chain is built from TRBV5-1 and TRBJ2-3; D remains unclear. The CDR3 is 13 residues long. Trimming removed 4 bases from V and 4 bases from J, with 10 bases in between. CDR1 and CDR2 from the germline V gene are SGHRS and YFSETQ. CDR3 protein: CASSPGHADTQYF. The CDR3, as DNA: TGCGCCAGCAGCCCCGGTCACGCAGATACGCAGTATTTT.

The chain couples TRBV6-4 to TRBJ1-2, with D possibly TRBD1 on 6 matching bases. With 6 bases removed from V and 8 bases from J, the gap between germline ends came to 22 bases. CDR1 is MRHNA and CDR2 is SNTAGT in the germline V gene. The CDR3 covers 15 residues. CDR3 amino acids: CASSPEGQMPGGYTF. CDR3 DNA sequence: TGTGCCAGCAGCCCAGAGGGACAAATGCCGGGAGGCTACACCTTC.

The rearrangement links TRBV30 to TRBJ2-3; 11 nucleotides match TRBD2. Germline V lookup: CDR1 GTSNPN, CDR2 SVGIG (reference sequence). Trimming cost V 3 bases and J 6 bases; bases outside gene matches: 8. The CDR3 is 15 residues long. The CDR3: CAWRVVLAGGDTQYF. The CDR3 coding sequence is TGTGCCTGGAGAGTCGTGCTAGCGGGGGGCGATACGCAGTATTTT.

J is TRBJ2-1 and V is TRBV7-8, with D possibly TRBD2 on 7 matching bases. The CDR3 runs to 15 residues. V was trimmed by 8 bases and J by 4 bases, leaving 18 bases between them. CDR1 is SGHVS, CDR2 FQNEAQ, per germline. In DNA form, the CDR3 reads TGTGCCAGCTTGAGGGGCGGGGGCGGGTACAATGAGCAGTTCTTC. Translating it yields CASLRGGGGYNEQFF.

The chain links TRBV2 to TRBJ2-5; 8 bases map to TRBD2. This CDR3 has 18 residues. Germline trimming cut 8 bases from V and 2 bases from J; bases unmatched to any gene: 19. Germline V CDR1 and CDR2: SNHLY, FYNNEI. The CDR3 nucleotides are TGTGCCAGCGGGTCCCAAATTCGGGGCGGCGGGGGGCAAGAGACCCAGTACTTC. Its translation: CASGSQIRGGGGQETQYF.

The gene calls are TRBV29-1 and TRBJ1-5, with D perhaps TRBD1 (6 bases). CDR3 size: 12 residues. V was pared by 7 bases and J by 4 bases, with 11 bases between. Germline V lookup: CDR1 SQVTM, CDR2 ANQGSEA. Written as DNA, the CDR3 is TGCAGCGCCAGGGACAAGAATCAGCCCCAGCATTTT. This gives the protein CSARDKNQPQHF.

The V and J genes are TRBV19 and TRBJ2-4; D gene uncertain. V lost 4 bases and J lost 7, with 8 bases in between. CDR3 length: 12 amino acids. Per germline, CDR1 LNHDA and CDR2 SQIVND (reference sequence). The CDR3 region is CASSTRVNIQYF. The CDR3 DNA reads TGTGCCAGTAGTACCCGGGTCAACATTCAGTACTTC.

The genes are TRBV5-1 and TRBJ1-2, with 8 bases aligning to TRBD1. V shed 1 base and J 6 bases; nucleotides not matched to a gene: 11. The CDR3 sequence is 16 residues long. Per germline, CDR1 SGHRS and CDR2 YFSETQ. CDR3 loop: CASSLRAAGGLDGYTF. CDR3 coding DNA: TGCGCCAGCAGCTTGCGCGCGGCAGGGGGCTTGGATGGCTACACCTTC.

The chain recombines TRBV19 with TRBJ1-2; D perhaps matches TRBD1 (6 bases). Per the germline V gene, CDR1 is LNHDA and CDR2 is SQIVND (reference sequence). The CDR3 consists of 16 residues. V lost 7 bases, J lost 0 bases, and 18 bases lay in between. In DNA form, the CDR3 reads TGTGCCAGTAAACCCATCTCAGGGGTTTCTAACTATGGCTACACCTTC. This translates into CASKPISGVSNYGYTF.

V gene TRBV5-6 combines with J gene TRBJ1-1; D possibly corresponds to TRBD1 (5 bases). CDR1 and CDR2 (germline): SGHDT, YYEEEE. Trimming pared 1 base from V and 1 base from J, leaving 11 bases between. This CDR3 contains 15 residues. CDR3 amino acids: CASSLRSGGNTEAFF. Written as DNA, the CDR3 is TGTGCCAGCAGCTTGAGGAGCGGGGGGAACACTGAAGCTTTCTTT.

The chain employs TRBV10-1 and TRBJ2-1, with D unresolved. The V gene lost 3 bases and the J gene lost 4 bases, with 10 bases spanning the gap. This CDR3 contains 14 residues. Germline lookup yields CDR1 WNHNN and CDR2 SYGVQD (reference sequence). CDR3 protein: CASSDGRPYNEQFF. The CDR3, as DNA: TGCGCCAGCAGTGACGGCAGGCCTTACAATGAGCAGTTCTTC.

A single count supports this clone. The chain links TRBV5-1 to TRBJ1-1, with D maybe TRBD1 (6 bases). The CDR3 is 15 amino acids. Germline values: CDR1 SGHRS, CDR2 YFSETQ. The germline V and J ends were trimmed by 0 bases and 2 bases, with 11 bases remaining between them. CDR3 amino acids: CASSLAGRGNTEAFF. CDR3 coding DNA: TGCGCCAGCAGCTTGGCCGGCAGGGGTAACACTGAAGCTTTCTTT. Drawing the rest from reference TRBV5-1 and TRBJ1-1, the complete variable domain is KAGVTQTPRYLIKTRGQQVTLSCSPISGHRSVSWYQQTPGQGLQFLFEYFSETQRNKGNFPGRFSGRQFSNSRSEMNVSTLELGDSALYLCASSLAGRGNTEAFFGQGTRLTVV.

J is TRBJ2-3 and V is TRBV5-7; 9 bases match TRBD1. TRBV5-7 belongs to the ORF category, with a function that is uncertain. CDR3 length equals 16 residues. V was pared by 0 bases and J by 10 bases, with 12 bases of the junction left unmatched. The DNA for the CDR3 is TGTGCCAGCAGCTTGGCATCCGGGACAGGGCCTCCCGCGCAGTATTTT. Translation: CASSLASGTGPPAQYF.

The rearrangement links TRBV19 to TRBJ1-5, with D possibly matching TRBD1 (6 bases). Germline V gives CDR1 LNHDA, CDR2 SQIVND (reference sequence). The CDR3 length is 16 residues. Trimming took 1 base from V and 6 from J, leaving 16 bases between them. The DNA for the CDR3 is TGTGCCAGTAGTATAGGGGCAGGGGCCCAAGGTCAGCCCCAGCATTTT. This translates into CASSIGAGAQGQPQHF.

In DNA form, the CDR3 reads TGTGCCAGCAGCCGCCGGACTATTCAAGACAATGAGCAGTTCTTC. This sequence encodes CASSRRTIQDNEQFF. This chain connects TRBV5-4 to TRBJ2-1, with D perhaps matching TRBD2 (6 bases). Trimming cost V 4 bases and J 5 bases, with 16 bases left between them. Germline lookup yields CDR1 SGHNT and CDR2 YYREEE (reference sequence). This CDR3 contains 15 residues.

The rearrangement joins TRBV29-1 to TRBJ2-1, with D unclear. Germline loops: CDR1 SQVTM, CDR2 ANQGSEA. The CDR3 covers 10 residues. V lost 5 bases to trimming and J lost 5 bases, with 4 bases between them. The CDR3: CSVINNEQFF. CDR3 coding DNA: TGCAGCGTTATAAACAATGAGCAGTTCTTC.